This T cell receptor (beta chain) originates from a study of shared clonotypes between healthy human individuals. Germline CDR1 reads LNHNV; CDR2 reads YYDKDF (reference sequence). V was trimmed by 0 bases and J by 2 bases, leaving 11 bases between them. The CDR3 totals 15 residues. Clones were read by immunoSEQ multiplex PCR, and TCRdb kept only the in-frame ones, dropping some. The sample contains about 980,000 clones, roughly 72% of which appear only once. Sequencing input: memory CD4+ T cells sorted from blood. The subset is: CD45RA-negative fraction. The genes are TRBV15 and TRBJ2-7; D possibly corresponds to TRBD2 (6 bases). The origin of this receptor is a man younger than 35 in good health. DNA of the CDR3: TGTGCCACCAGCAGAGATTTGGGGGGAACCTACGAGCAGTACTTC. It codes for CATSRDLGGTYEQYF. Combining the CDR3 with reference TRBV15 and TRBJ2-7 gives the whole variable domain DAMVIQNPRYQVTQFGKPVTLSCSQTLNHNVMYWYQQKSSQAPKLLFHYYDKDFNNEADTPDNFQSRRPNTSFCFLDIRSPGLGDTAMYLCATSRDLGGTYEQYFGPGTRLTVT.